This T cell receptor beta chain was captured in a study of shared clonotypes between healthy human individuals. The germline V gene has CDR1 MDHEN and CDR2 SYDVKM. The trim removed 3 bases at V and 10 bases at J, leaving 12 bases unmatched. This CDR3 has 16 amino acids. The method was immunoSEQ multiplex PCR; TCRdb's version includes in-frame clones alone and lacks a portion of them. The profile covers roughly 1,600,000 clones, with 98% appearing a single time and approximately 0.4% taken by the ten largest. Specimen: naive CD4+ T cells sorted from blood. Subset given: CD45RA+ positively selected. This TCR came from a man aged 25-45 years in good health. The chain has TRBV28 and TRBJ2-1, with TRBD2 matching over 10 bases. The DNA of the CDR3 is TGTGCCAGCAGTTTCCCTTCCAGCGGGAGGGCCGGGGAGCAGTTCTTC. It translates to CASSFPSSGRAGEQFF. The whole variable domain, filled in from reference TRBV28 and TRBJ2-1, reads DVKVTQSSRYLVKRTGEKVFLECVQDMDHENMFWYRQDPGLGLRLIYFSYDVKMKEKGDIPEGYSVSREKKERFSLILESASTNQTSMYLCASSFPSSGRAGEQFFGPGTRLTVL.